The 23 T cell receptor beta chains listed next were all sequenced from one sample in a study of patients and donors after allogeneic stem cell transplantation (TCRdb year 2020). Libraries were prepared through RT-PCR. The reads were generated on a NextSeq 550. The raw public data were reprocessed by TCRdb itself: fastp quality trimming at Q25, MiXCR clonotype calling, in-frame beta chains only. Merged by CDR3 protein, the rows form single entries marked with the most common genes and DNA. The sample table shows some 10,000 distinct CDR3 sequences, and 20% to 25% are seen once. The leading ten clones occupy about 50% of the sample. The sample comprised blood, either unsorted or a sorted T cell fraction (not recorded which). The receptors were sampled from a human donor who was either an allogeneic HSCT recipient or a stem cell or donor lymphocyte infusion donor (not recorded which). It is not recorded whose cells these are; they may come from a transplant donor.

The CDR3 DNA is TGCAGCGTTGCCGGACCCATGGGGCATGGCTACACCTTC. It yields the protein CSVAGPMGHGYTF. The rearrangement uses TRBV29-1 and TRBJ1-2; tentative D call: TRBD1 (5 bases). V lost 4 bases and J 6 bases, leaving 15 bases between the germline ends. Germline V lookup: CDR1 SQVTM, CDR2 ANQGSEA. The CDR3 is made up of 13 amino acids.

In this sample, this clonotype turned up a few times. V is TRBV21-1 and J is TRBJ2-2; TRBD1, the table's D call, lacks a check against the DNA. TRBV21-1 is an annotated pseudogene. The CDR3 totals 15 residues. The DNA of the CDR3 is TGTGCCAGCAGCTCCAGGGGGCGCGGCACCGGGGAGCTGTTTTTT. Protein sequence: CASSSRGRGTGELFF.

V usage is TRBV7-8 and J usage is TRBJ2-3; 9 nucleotides match TRBD2. There are 17 residues in the CDR3. J gave up 0 bases and V 2 bases, and 6 bases lay outside the gene matches. Germline CDR1 reads SGHVS; CDR2 reads FQNEAQ. CDR3 sequence reads: CASSLQAGGLSTDTQYF. CDR3 sequence (DNA): TGTGCCAGCAGCTTACAAGCGGGGGGCCTTAGCACAGATACGCAGTATTTT. The variable domain in full, completed from reference TRBV7-8 and TRBJ2-3, reads GAGVSQSPRYKVAKRGQDVALRCDPISGHVSLFWYQQALGQGPEFLTYFQNEAQLDKSGLPSDRFFAERPEGSVSTLKIQRTQQEDSAVYLCASSLQAGGLSTDTQYFGPGTRLTVL.

This clonotype has a single count. The chain carries TRBV7-7 and TRBJ2-1, with TRBD1 matching 8 bases. The CDR3 sequence is 15 residues long. The germline V gene has CDR1 SSHAT and CDR2 FNYEAQ (reference sequence). V dropped 5 bases and J dropped 5; count of bases not matched to a gene: 8. CDR3 sequence (DNA): TGTGCCAGCAGCAGAGGGACAGGAGGGCACAATGAGCAGTTCTTC. Its translation is CASSRGTGGHNEQFF.

In its sample, this clonotype was seen a few times. V gene TRBV6-2 or TRBV6-3 combines with J gene TRBJ2-7; D is unclear. CDR1 is MNHEY and CDR2 is SVGEGT in the germline V gene. The CDR3 is 13 residues long. V lost 3 bases to trimming and J lost 7 bases, with 13 bases between them. The CDR3 nucleotides are TGTGCCAGCAGTTATAATGATGCCGGGGAGCAGTACTTC. It yields the protein CASSYNDAGEQYF.

In DNA form, the CDR3 reads TGTGCCAGCATTTCAGGGAGTCAACCCTACGAGCAGTACTTC. Its protein is CASISGSQPYEQYF. The chain couples TRBV2 to TRBJ2-7, with D perhaps TRBD1 or TRBD2 (5 bases each). This CDR3 has 14 amino acids. Trimming removed 7 bases from V and 2 bases from J, with 15 bases in between. Germline V gene lookup returns CDR1 SNHLY and CDR2 FYNNEI.

There are a few counts of this clonotype. The chain is built from TRBV10-3 and TRBJ2-5, with a weak D call TRBD2 (5 bases). Trimming removed 8 bases at V and 5 bases at J, with 9 bases between. The germline gives CDR1 ENHRY, CDR2 SYGVKD. The CDR3 spans 11 residues. CDR3 amino acids: CAIGGPETQYF. The CDR3 DNA is TGTGCCATCGGAGGCCCTGAGACCCAGTACTTC.

This clonotype was seen a few times. CDR3 protein: CASARVDTEAFF. CDR3 bases: TGTGCCTCGGCCAGGGTGGACACTGAAGCTTTCTTT. J is TRBJ1-1 and V is TRBV6-6; a weak D match, TRBD1 (5 bases). The germline V gene has CDR1 MNHNY and CDR2 SVGAGI (reference sequence). The CDR3 has 12 residues. Deletions cut 11 bases from V and 3 bases from J, with 13 bases between.

This clonotype was observed a few times. In DNA, the CDR3 is TGCGCCAGCAGCTCTCGAGGAGGAGCAACCTCTGGAAACACCATATATTTT. It yields the protein CASSSRGGATSGNTIYF. V is TRBV5-1 and J is TRBJ1-3; D call uncertain. Trimming removed 3 bases from V and 0 bases from J, with 16 bases in between. The CDR3 runs 17 residues. Germline V gene data show CDR1 as SGHRS and CDR2 as YFSETQ.

This clonotype was counted between two and nine times. This sequence joins TRBV7-8 and TRBJ2-2; weak D call: TRBD1 (6 bases). This CDR3 spans 16 amino acids. V gave up 1 base and J gave up 2 bases, with 11 bases separating them. Germline assignment: CDR1 SGHVS and CDR2 FQNEAQ. The CDR3 here is CASSLVSQGNTGELFF. Written as DNA, the CDR3 is TGTGCCAGCAGCTTAGTTTCACAGGGAAACACCGGGGAGCTGTTTTTT.

The rearrangement links TRBV20-1 to TRBJ2-3; D unresolved. Trimming took off 2 bases at V and 4 bases at J, with 13 bases between the two ends. From germline, CDR1 is DFQATT and CDR2 SNEGSKA (reference sequence). The CDR3 consists of 14 residues. This CDR3 is CSARRLDGSDTQYF. Here the CDR3 DNA reads TGCAGTGCTAGACGACTGGATGGCTCAGATACGCAGTATTTT.

This clonotype came up a few times. The gene calls are TRBV15 and TRBJ2-5, with D uncertain. The CDR3 is 14 residues long. The germline gives CDR1 LNHNV, CDR2 YYDKDF (reference sequence). Trimming took 1 base from V and 4 from J, leaving 10 bases between them. The CDR3 loop is CATSRGKVAETQYF. The CDR3 bases are TGTGCCACCAGCAGAGGAAAGGTCGCAGAGACCCAGTACTTC.

The V gene is TRBV12-3 or TRBV12-4, the J gene TRBJ2-1; 8 nucleotides align to TRBD2. V shed 5 bases, J shed 10 bases, and the junction held 7 bases outside the gene matches. The CDR3 sequence is 13 residues long. DNA of the CDR3: TGTGCCAGCAGTCTACAGTTAGCGGGAGAGCAGTTCTTC. The encoded protein is CASSLQLAGEQFF.

This clonotype is medium-sized (0.01 to 0.1%) in the sample. This chain joins TRBV2 and TRBJ2-3, with TRBD1 identical over 9 bases. V shed 6 bases, J shed 0 bases, and the junction held 4 bases outside the gene matches. This CDR3 is 15 amino acids long. Germline lookup yields CDR1 SNHLY and CDR2 FYNNEI. CDR3 in DNA: TGTGCCAGCAGCCCCGGGACAGGGAGCACAGATACGCAGTATTTT. Translation gives CASSPGTGSTDTQYF.

The V and J genes are TRBV20-1 and TRBJ2-1; 8 bases are a match to TRBD1. Germline assignment: CDR1 DFQATT and CDR2 SNEGSKA (reference sequence). The CDR3 has 17 amino acids. Losses at the gene ends were 0 bases for V and 7 bases for J; bases not matched to a gene: 14. The CDR3 DNA follows: TGCAGTGCTAGAGATATCCGGGCGGACAGGGCGATGAATGAGCAGTTCTTC. Its translation: CSARDIRADRAMNEQFF.

The chain is built from TRBV14 and TRBJ1-2; D possibly corresponds to TRBD1 (6 bases). The CDR3 has 13 residues. Germline values: CDR1 SGHDN, CDR2 FVKESK. V lost 5 bases, J lost 5 bases, and 12 bases lay in between. CDR3 DNA: TGTGCCAGCAGCGAGGGGGATAGGTATGGCTACACCTTC. As protein: CASSEGDRYGYTF.

CDR3 sequence (DNA): TGCGCCAGCAGCTTGGATCGACAGGGCGCGGATACGCAGTATTTT. Translation: CASSLDRQGADTQYF. The V call is TRBV5-1, the J call TRBJ2-3; 7 bases agree with TRBD1. Germline assignment: CDR1 SGHRS and CDR2 YFSETQ. The CDR3 is 15 residues long. Unmatched junction bases numbered 7, after V lost 0 bases and J lost 6 bases.

By share, this clonotype counts as hyperexpanded. This chain joins TRBV20-1 and TRBJ1-6, with D unclear. The CDR3 has 13 amino acids. V lost 3 bases and J lost 8, with 11 bases in between. The germline V gene encodes CDR1 DFQATT and CDR2 SNEGSKA (reference sequence). CDR3 coding DNA: TGCAGTGCTAGTTCTCAGGCCGATTCACCCCTCCACTTT. Its protein product is CSASSQADSPLHF.

The chain carries TRBV12-3 or TRBV12-4 and TRBJ2-3, with D perhaps matching TRBD1 (5 bases). The CDR3 covers 17 residues. Trimming shortened V by 6 bases and J by 3 bases, and 22 bases separated the two germline ends. CDR3 loop: CASSFNGIGAQTDTQYF. CDR3 coding DNA: TGTGCCAGCAGCTTCAACGGTATTGGGGCGCAGACAGATACGCAGTATTTT.

Judged by abundance, this clonotype is medium-sized. The chain couples TRBV4-3 to TRBJ2-1, with D tentatively TRBD2 (6 bases). V was clipped by 0 bases and J by 9 bases, with 12 bases between them. CDR3 length: 14 residues. Germline V CDR1 and CDR2: LGHNA, YSLEER. CDR3 nucleotides: TGCGCCAGCAGCCAAGAAACAGGAGGGACTGAGCAGTTCTTC. It encodes CASSQETGGTEQFF.

The rearrangement uses TRBV9 and TRBJ2-5, with 8 bases identical to TRBD1. CDR1 is SGDLS, CDR2 YYNGEE, per germline. The CDR3 is 13 residues long. Trimming at V came to 4 bases and at J to 5 bases, leaving 4 bases not matched to a gene. The CDR3 sequence is CASSPRQGETQYF. The DNA for the CDR3 is TGTGCCAGCAGCCCGCGACAGGGGGAGACCCAGTACTTC.

The genes are TRBV9 and TRBJ1-1; D is ambiguous. Trimming took off 1 base at V and 4 bases at J, with 17 bases between the two ends. CDR3 length: 16 residues. Germline values: CDR1 SGDLS, CDR2 YYNGEE. Here the CDR3 DNA reads TGTGCCAGCAGCGTAAGGGTTGATTTAGGAGGCACTGAAGCTTTCTTT. Protein product: CASSVRVDLGGTEAFF. The complete variable domain, with remaining parts taken from reference TRBV9 and TRBJ1-1, reads DSGVTQTPKHLITATGQRVTLRCSPRSGDLSVYWYQQSLDQGLQFLIQYYNGEERAKGNILERFSAQQFPDLHSELNLSSLELGDSALYFCASSVRVDLGGTEAFFGQGTRLTVV.

This clonotype was observed at least ten times. This chain joins TRBV24-1 and TRBJ1-2; 10 nucleotides match TRBD1. Per germline, CDR1 KGHDR and CDR2 SFDVKD. V trimming: 5 bases; J trimming: 8 bases; junction bases outside the gene matches: 25. The CDR3 totals 20 residues. In DNA, the CDR3 is TGTGCCACCAGTGCCCAGATGGCGGGACAGGGGTATGCGGGCGTTTACGGCTACACCTTC. As protein: CATSAQMAGQGYAGVYGYTF.